This TCR beta chain was captured by sequencing in a study of CD8 T cells in Susac syndrome (dated by TCRdb to between 2018 and 2021). Regarding the research as a whole: Repertoire sequencing was used to test whether CD8+ T cell activation and differentiation in Susac syndrome was antigen driven. Clonality of the CD8+ T cell repertoire was compared between more than 10 healthy donors, about 14 Susac syndrome patients and about 15 multiple sclerosis patients.

RNA was extracted with the RNeasy kit and roughly 0.45 to 1 ug was reverse transcribed using random hexamers. The immunoSEQ multiplex PCR assay, which covers 54 Vbeta and 13 Jbeta segments, was used to amplify TCR beta CDR3 regions. To correct PCR amplification bias, a synthetic template baseline was used for both primer optimization and computational correction. Under the source paper's analysis protocol: Reads were annotated to V, D and J genes according to IMGT and were analyzed with immunoSEQ Analyzer, with only productive sequences retained. Clonality was calculated as one minus the Shannon entropy normalized by log2 of the number of productive unique sequences. Public and private clones were assessed among the 100 most prevalent clones of each patient and control. Clones were defined as Susac-specific if absent from the healthy and MS cohorts, from some 1,000 published viral clones and from other ImmuneACCESS disease sequences. TCRdb handled the public reads itself, with Q25 trimming in fastp and clone calling in MiXCR, and kept productive beta chains. Records with the same CDR3 protein are collapsed into one entry carrying the most frequent genes and DNA. What appears here as the V and J calls and clone size reflects TCRdb's work, not the paper's. In this sample the table shows roughly 300,000 distinct CDR3 sequences, roughly 85% of which occur a single time. The biggest ten clones account for over 0.1% of the sample.

Peripheral blood CD8+ and CD4+ T cells from healthy donors, Susac syndrome patients and multiple sclerosis patients were profiled by high-throughput TCR beta sequencing. Treatment-naive patients with stable or active relapsing-remitting disease fulfilling revised McDonald criteria were used as multiple sclerosis controls. Bulk CD8+ and CD4+ T cells were purified magnetically by negative isolation, whereas CD8+ TEMRA cells were enriched by FACS. Blood was drawn into EDTA tubes, processed within 24 hours, and PBMCs were isolated by density gradient centrifugation. PBMCs intended for TCR sequencing were cryopreserved in liquid nitrogen and thawed later in a water bath at 37 degrees C. Purity of sorted or isolated CD4+, CD8+ and CD8+ TEMRA cells was at least 90%. The CDR3 has 14 amino acids, counting the end cysteine and phenylalanine. The DNA shown is the 42-base CDR3, in frame from base 1. After removal of 4 bases from V and 8 bases from J, the junction retains 5 bases not matched to a gene. The germline V gene (reference sequence) yields MNHEY for CDR1 and SMNVEV for CDR2.

Results the study describes overall, beyond this receptor: The number of individuals in the TCR sequencing and HLA analysis was recognized as being relatively small.

Concerning this clonotype: The antigen it recognizes is unknown. No clone much larger than this one lies a single base away; base qualities are absent.

Sequenced material: CD8+ T cells from PBMCs. The V and J genes are TRBV27 and TRBJ1-2, and 12 bases in between align with TRBD1. The TCR was taken from a human donor with multiple sclerosis. The nucleotide sequence reads TGTGCCAGCAGTTCGGGACAGGGGGCTTCCGGCTACACCTTC. The resulting protein is CASSSGQGASGYTF.